Each of the 26 T cell receptor beta chains below was sequenced from the same sample in a study of shared clonotypes between healthy human individuals. Using immunoSEQ multiplex PCR, the repertoire was profiled, and TCRdb retains in-frame clones only, with some absent. Of some 600,000 clones in the sample, about 96% are singletons; the top ten hold less than 0.12%. Naive CD8 isolation took CD45RO-negative cells positively selected for CCR7 and excluded terminally differentiated effector memory CD45RA+ cells. The sequenced sample was naive CD8+ T cells sorted from blood. These receptors were taken from a woman aged 25 to 39 in good health.

The V and J genes are TRBV7-9 and TRBJ1-3, with D uncertain. V shed 4 bases and J shed 9 bases, with 7 bases lying between them. Germline V gene sequence: CDR1 SEHNR, CDR2 FQNEAQ (reference sequence). This CDR3 is built from 11 residues. The CDR3 loop reads CASSSLGTIYF. CDR3 bases: TGTGCCAGCAGCTCCCTAGGCACCATATATTTT.

J is TRBJ2-2 and V is TRBV6-5; D is unresolved. V was trimmed by 2 bases and J by 6 bases, leaving 7 bases between them. Germline V gene data show CDR1 as MNHEY and CDR2 as SVGAGI. The CDR3 runs to 13 residues. The CDR3 is CASSYEVPGELFF. The CDR3 bases are TGTGCCAGCAGTTACGAGGTCCCCGGGGAGCTGTTTTTT.

V usage is TRBV6-5 and J usage is TRBJ2-3; D perhaps matches TRBD2 (6 bases). CDR1 is MNHEY, CDR2 SVGAGI, per germline. The CDR3 runs 16 residues. V was pared by 4 bases and J by 2 bases, with 16 bases between. The CDR3 bases are TGTGCCAGCAGTTTTCGCGGCGGGGCTAACACAGATACGCAGTATTTT. This codes for CASSFRGGANTDTQYF.

V usage is TRBV19 and J usage is TRBJ1-1; D remains unclear. The CDR3 loop spans 14 amino acids. Trimming left V 2 bases short and J 6 bases short, with 13 bases between. Per the germline V gene, CDR1 is LNHDA and CDR2 is SQIVND (reference sequence). CDR3 loop: CASSIMLEGPEAFF. CDR3 DNA sequence: TGTGCCAGTAGTATAATGTTAGAGGGTCCTGAAGCTTTCTTT.

The CDR3 DNA reads as TGTGCCAGCAGTGTACTCGCGGATACCACCTACGAGCAGTACTTC. This gives the protein CASSVLADTTYEQYF. The chain uses TRBV6-1 and TRBJ2-7, with D hard to call. The CDR3 covers 15 residues. CDR1 is MNHNS and CDR2 is SASEGT in the germline V gene. Trimming took 4 bases from V and 2 from J, leaving 15 bases between them.

This clone was detected only a few times. The chain couples TRBV6-1 to TRBJ1-5, with TRBD1 matching over 8 bases. V lost 4 bases to trimming and J lost 7 bases; unmatched junction nucleotides: 15. CDR1 MNHNS and CDR2 SASEGT come from the germline V gene. CDR3 length: 17 amino acids. In DNA, the CDR3 is TGTGCCAGCAGTGGTCCCTCGGCAGGGGGCATTGACCAGCCCCAGCATTTT. This translates into CASSGPSAGGIDQPQHF.

The rearrangement uses TRBV6-5 and TRBJ2-1, with 10 bases lining up with TRBD2. The CDR3 spans 16 residues. CDR1 and CDR2 from the germline V gene are MNHEY and SVGAGI. After removal of 4 bases from V and 8 bases from J, the junction contained 11 bases not matched to a gene. The DNA for the CDR3 is TGTGCCAGCAGTTTGGCGGCTAGCGGGAGATGGGATGAGCAGTTCTTC. Translation gives CASSLAASGRWDEQFF.

This chain uses TRBV7-9 with TRBJ1-2, with TRBD1 matching 10 bases. Trimming at V came to 3 bases and at J to 7 bases, leaving 5 bases not matched to a gene. This CDR3 contains 14 residues. Looked up from germline, CDR1 is SEHNR and CDR2 is FQNEAQ (reference sequence). CDR3 DNA: TGTGCCAGCAGCTTGGGACAGGGGACGTCTGGCTACACCTTC. Translation gives CASSLGQGTSGYTF. The whole variable domain, filled in from reference TRBV7-9 and TRBJ1-2, reads DTGVSQNPRHKITKRGQNVTFRCDPISEHNRLYWYRQTLGQGPEFLTYFQNEAQLEKSRLLSDRFSAERPKGSFSTLEIQRTEQGDSAMYLCASSLGQGTSGYTFGSGTRLTVV.

For the CDR3, the DNA is TGTGCCAGCAGCCAAGATTGGTTACTAGCGGTTCCCTACAATGAGCAGTTCTTC. Protein: CASSQDWLLAVPYNEQFF. The V and J genes are TRBV4-2 and TRBJ2-1; 8 bases fit TRBD2. Germline assignment: CDR1 LGHNA and CDR2 YNFKEQ. There are 18 residues in the CDR3. J gave up 2 bases and V 0 bases, and 9 bases lay outside the gene matches.

V is TRBV2 and J is TRBJ2-3; TRBD2 is a possible D gene (5 bases). The V end lost 5 bases, the J end lost 2 bases, and 17 bases lay between the germline ends. The CDR3 spans 16 residues. CDR1 is SNHLY, CDR2 FYNNEI, per germline. The DNA of the CDR3 is TGTGCCAGCAGTCATTACTGGCCCGGGATCACAGATACGCAGTATTTT. This encodes CASSHYWPGITDTQYF.

This clone occurred once. This sequence joins TRBV27 and TRBJ1-1, with D possibly being TRBD1 (5 bases). Trimming left V 1 base short and J 4 bases short, with 10 bases between. The CDR3 contains 14 residues. In germline, CDR1 is MNHEY, CDR2 SMNVEV (reference sequence). The chain's CDR3 is CASSLFMGGTEAFF. In nucleotides, the CDR3 is TGTGCCAGCAGTTTATTCATGGGGGGCACTGAAGCTTTCTTT.

The chain recombines TRBV19 with TRBJ2-7; D uncertain. Between the trimmed V and J ends, which lost 3 bases and 0 bases, there was a span of 6 bases. In germline, CDR1 is LNHDA, CDR2 SQIVND (reference sequence). The CDR3 has 13 residues. The CDR3 nucleotides are TGTGCCAGTAGTATCGAATACTCCTACGAGCAGTACTTC. This encodes CASSIEYSYEQYF.

The chain employs TRBV5-1 and TRBJ1-4; no definite D call. V lost 3 bases and J lost 1, with 13 bases in between. Germline V gives CDR1 SGHRS, CDR2 YFSETQ. This CDR3 has 16 residues. The CDR3 nucleotides are TGCGCCAGCAGCTACCGTCCAGGAGTAACTAATGAAAAACTGTTTTTT. Translating it yields CASSYRPGVTNEKLFF.

V and J are TRBV6-1 and TRBJ1-1; a possible D gene is TRBD1 (5 bases). V gave up 2 bases and J gave up 2 bases, with 27 bases separating them. The CDR3 is 20 amino acids. Germline CDR1 is MNHNS and CDR2 is SASEGT. CDR3 bases: TGTGCCAGCAGTGAACTAGGAAGGACACCAAAGTGGGGGTTAAACACTGAAGCTTTCTTT. Amino acid sequence: CASSELGRTPKWGLNTEAFF.

The chain employs TRBV4-1 and TRBJ2-1; TRBD1 matches at 10 bases. The germline V gene encodes CDR1 MGHRA and CDR2 YSYEKL. J lost 0 bases, V lost 0 bases, and 2 bases had no gene match. The CDR3 extends over 17 amino acids. Here the CDR3 reads CASSQDDRGHSYNEQFF. For the CDR3, the DNA is TGCGCCAGCAGCCAAGATGACAGGGGGCACTCCTACAATGAGCAGTTCTTC.

This chain connects TRBV5-6 to TRBJ2-3; D not resolved. Per germline, CDR1 SGHDT and CDR2 YYEEEE. The CDR3 covers 14 residues. Trimming took 1 base from V and 2 from J, leaving 8 bases between them. The DNA of the CDR3 is TGTGCCAGCAGCTTGCCCGTATTCACAGATACGCAGTATTTT. Protein sequence: CASSLPVFTDTQYF.

This chain joins TRBV5-1 and TRBJ2-7; 9 bases are a match to TRBD1. V trimming: 2 bases; J trimming: 3 bases; junction bases outside the gene matches: 3. CDR3 length: 14 amino acids. CDR1 SGHRS and CDR2 YFSETQ come from the germline V gene. In nucleotides, the CDR3 is TGCGCCAGCAGCTTTGAGACAGGGGGCTACGAGCAGTACTTC. Its protein is CASSFETGGYEQYF.

This chain uses TRBV27 with TRBJ2-7; the match to TRBD2 covers 8 bases. The CDR3 is made up of 15 amino acids. The junction had 11 bases not matched to a gene; V was cut back by 7 bases and J by 3 bases. Germline V gene data show CDR1 as MNHEY and CDR2 as SMNVEV (reference sequence). The CDR3 DNA follows: TGTGCCAGCACGGGTTCGGCTAGCGGGTACTACGAGCAGTACTTC. As protein: CASTGSASGYYEQYF.

The chain couples TRBV5-4 to TRBJ2-7; the match to TRBD2 covers 11 bases. The CDR3 covers 15 residues. CDR1 SGHNT and CDR2 YYREEE come from the germline V gene (reference sequence). The V and J ends lost 3 bases and 7 bases, in that order; junction bases with no gene match: 9. CDR3 region: CASSSLLAGEGEQYF. In nucleotides, the CDR3 is TGTGCCAGCAGCTCCCTACTAGCGGGAGAGGGGGAGCAGTACTTC.

This chain joins TRBV29-1 and TRBJ2-7, with 10 bases fitting TRBD2. V was pared by 4 bases and J by 12 bases, with 9 bases of the junction left unmatched. There are 12 residues in the CDR3. The V gene's germline CDR1 is SQVTM and CDR2 ANQGSEA. CDR3: CSVVQREGLSYF. CDR3 nucleotides: TGCAGCGTTGTACAGCGGGAGGGCCTTTCGTACTTC.

This rearrangement joins TRBV6-6 to TRBJ2-1; 10 bases align to TRBD2. The length of the CDR3 is 15 residues. Germline CDR1 is MNHNY and CDR2 is SVGAGI (reference sequence). With V trimmed by 5 bases and J by 7 bases, 8 bases remained unmatched. The CDR3 protein is CASSRGLASVNEQFF. The CDR3 DNA follows: TGTGCCAGCAGTAGGGGACTAGCGAGCGTGAATGAGCAGTTCTTC.

In the case of this clone: The junction and the germline gene differ at one end; a read error may be behind it. The chain uses TRBV4-1 and TRBJ1-1; the match to TRBD1 covers 7 bases. The germline CDR1 and CDR2 sequences are MGHRA and YSYEKL. The CDR3 runs to 15 residues. CDR3 region: CASSRGPGQITKAFF. The DNA for the CDR3 is TGCGCCAGCAGCCGGGGACCGGGACAGATCACTAAAGCTTTCTTT.

V gene TRBV4-1 combines with J gene TRBJ2-7; D tentatively fits TRBD1 or TRBD2 (5 bases each). In germline, CDR1 is MGHRA, CDR2 YSYEKL. The V gene lost 4 bases and the J gene lost 2 bases, with 12 bases spanning the gap. The CDR3 sequence is 14 residues long. The CDR3 bases are TGCGCCAGCAGCCTGGTCGGGGCCCCCTACGAGCAGTACTTC. Protein: CASSLVGAPYEQYF.

The chain has TRBV7-6 and TRBJ2-7, with a possible D match to TRBD2 (5 bases). CDR1 is SGHVS, CDR2 FNYEAQ, per germline. Trimming removed 0 bases from V and 4 bases from J, with 13 bases in between. The CDR3 has 15 residues. In nucleotides, the CDR3 is TGTGCCAGCAGCTTAGCGGCCGGGGTGGGGTACGAGCAGTACTTC. It yields the protein CASSLAAGVGYEQYF.

V is TRBV5-4 and J is TRBJ2-5; possible D gene TRBD2, 6 bases. V shed 0 bases and J shed 5 bases, with 17 bases lying between them. There are 16 residues in the CDR3. Germline CDR1 and CDR2: SGHNT and YYREEE (reference sequence). The CDR3 loop is CASSLAGTGEAETQYF. The CDR3 DNA is TGTGCCAGCAGCTTGGCCGGGACGGGAGAGGCGGAGACCCAGTACTTC.

The genes are TRBV2 and TRBJ2-1, with unresolved D. The CDR3 contains 12 residues. Germline V gives CDR1 SNHLY, CDR2 FYNNEI. Trimming removed 7 bases from V and 3 bases from J, with 7 bases in between. CDR3 region: CASTGDYNEQFF. In DNA, the CDR3 is TGTGCCAGCACCGGTGACTACAATGAGCAGTTCTTC.